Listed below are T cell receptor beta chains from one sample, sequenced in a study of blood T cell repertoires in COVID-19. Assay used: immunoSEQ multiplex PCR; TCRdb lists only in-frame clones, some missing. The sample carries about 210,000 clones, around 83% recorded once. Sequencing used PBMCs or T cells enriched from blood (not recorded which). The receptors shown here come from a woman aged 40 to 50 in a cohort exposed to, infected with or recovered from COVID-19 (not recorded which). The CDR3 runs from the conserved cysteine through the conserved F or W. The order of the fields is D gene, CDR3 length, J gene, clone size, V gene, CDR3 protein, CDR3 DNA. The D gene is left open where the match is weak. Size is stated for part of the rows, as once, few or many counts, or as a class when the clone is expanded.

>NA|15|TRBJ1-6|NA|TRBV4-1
CASSQDSSYNSPLHF
TGCGCCAGCAGCCAAGACAGCTCCTATAATTCACCCCTCCACTTT
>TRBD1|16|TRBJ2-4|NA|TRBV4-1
CASSRGPGQGSNIQYF
TGCGCCAGCAGCCGGGGACCGGGACAGGGATCAAACATTCAGTACTTC
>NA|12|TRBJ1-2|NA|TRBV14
CASSQGLYGYTF
TGTGCCAGCAGCCAGGGACTCTATGGCTACACCTTC
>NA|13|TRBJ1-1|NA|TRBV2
CASKGEQGTEAFF
TGTGCCAGCAAGGGGGAACAGGGCACTGAAGCTTTCTTT
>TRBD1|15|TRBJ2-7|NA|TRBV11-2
CASSLDWTGGYEQYF
TGTGCCAGCAGCTTAGACTGGACAGGGGGTTACGAGCAGTACTTC
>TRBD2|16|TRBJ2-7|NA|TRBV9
CASSVGLAGDSYEQYF
TGTGCCAGCAGCGTAGGACTAGCGGGGGACTCCTACGAGCAGTACTTC
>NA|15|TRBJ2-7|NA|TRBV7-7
CASSLTADGAYEQYF
TGTGCCAGCAGCTTAACCGCGGATGGTGCCTACGAGCAGTACTTC
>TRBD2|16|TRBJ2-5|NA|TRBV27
CASSPRGAGVQETQYF
TGTGCCAGCAGTCCCCGGGGAGCGGGAGTACAAGAGACCCAGTACTTC
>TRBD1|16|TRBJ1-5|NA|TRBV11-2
CASSTGTGGPNQPQHF
TGTGCCAGCAGCACCGGGACAGGGGGCCCTAATCAGCCCCAGCATTTT
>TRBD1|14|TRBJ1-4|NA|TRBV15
CATTGQEENEKLFF
TGTGCCACCACCGGACAGGAAGAAAATGAAAAACTGTTTTTT
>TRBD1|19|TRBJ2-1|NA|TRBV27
CASSLTPPRLGQVNNEQFF
TGTGCCAGCAGTTTAACCCCTCCGCGGCTCGGACAGGTAAACAATGAGCAGTTCTTC
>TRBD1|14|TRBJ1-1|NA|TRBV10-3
CAISQTGVSTEAFF
TGTGCCATCAGCCAGACAGGGGTTAGCACTGAAGCTTTCTTT
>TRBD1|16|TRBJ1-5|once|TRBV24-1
CATSAGTGQANQPQHF
TGTGCCACCAGTGCCGGAACGGGACAGGCGAATCAGCCCCAGCATTTT
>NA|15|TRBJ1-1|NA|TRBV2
CASTLGASWNTEAFF
TGTGCCAGCACATTGGGGGCGAGCTGGAACACTGAAGCTTTCTTT
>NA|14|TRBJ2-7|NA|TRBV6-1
CASSDGPIAYEQYF
TGTGCCAGCAGTGATGGCCCAATCGCCTACGAGCAGTACTTC
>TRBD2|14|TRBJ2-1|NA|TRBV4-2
CASSLPGGENEQFF
TGTGCCAGCAGCCTCCCGGGAGGCGAAAATGAGCAGTTCTTC
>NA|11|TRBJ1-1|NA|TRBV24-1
CATSSNTEAFF
TGTGCCACCAGTTCAAACACTGAAGCTTTCTTT
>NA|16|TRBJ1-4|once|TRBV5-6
CASSPKPRGPNEKLFF
TGTGCCAGCAGTCCTAAACCCAGGGGTCCTAATGAAAAACTGTTTTTT
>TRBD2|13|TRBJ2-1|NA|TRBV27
CASSPLAGNEQFF
TGTGCCAGCAGTCCCCTAGCGGGAAATGAGCAGTTCTTC
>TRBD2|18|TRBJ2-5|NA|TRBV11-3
CASSVGLAGEAGKETQYF
TGTGCCAGCAGCGTCGGACTAGCGGGAGAGGCGGGGAAAGAGACCCAGTACTTC
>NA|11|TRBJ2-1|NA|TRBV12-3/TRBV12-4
CASSLGREQFF
TGTGCCAGCAGTTTGGGGCGTGAGCAGTTCTTC
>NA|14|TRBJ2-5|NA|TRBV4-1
CASSQDRGGETQYF
TGCGCCAGCAGCCAAGATCGAGGGGGAGAGACCCAGTACTTC
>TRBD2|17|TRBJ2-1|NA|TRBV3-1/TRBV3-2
CASSQDTGTSGHNEQFF
TGTGCCAGCAGCCAAGATACGGGGACTAGCGGGCACAATGAGCAGTTCTTC
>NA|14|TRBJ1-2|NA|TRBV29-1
CSVCPDSCSYGYTF
TGCAGCGTCTGCCCCGACAGTTGCTCCTATGGCTACACCTTC
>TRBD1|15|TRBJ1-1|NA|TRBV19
CASSTQDRGGTEAFF
TGTGCCAGTAGTACCCAAGACAGGGGGGGGACTGAAGCTTTCTTT
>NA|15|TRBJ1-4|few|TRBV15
CATSGRGATNEKLFF
TGTGCCACCAGCGGGAGAGGTGCAACTAATGAAAAACTGTTTTTT
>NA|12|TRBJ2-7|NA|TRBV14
CASSQVHYEQYF
TGTGCCAGCAGCCAAGTCCATTACGAGCAGTACTTC
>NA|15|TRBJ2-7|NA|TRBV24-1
CATSDPIKSSYEQYF
TGTGCCACCAGTGATCCAATCAAGAGCTCCTACGAGCAGTACTTC
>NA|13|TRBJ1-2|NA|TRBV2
CASDTGASGGYTF
TGTGCCAGTGACACAGGCGCGTCGGGCGGCTACACCTTC
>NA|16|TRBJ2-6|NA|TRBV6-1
CASSAQQGSGANVLTF
TGTGCCAGCAGTGCGCAACAGGGCTCTGGGGCCAACGTCCTGACTTTC
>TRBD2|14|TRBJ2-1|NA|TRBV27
CASSLFLSGDEQFF
TGTGCCAGCAGTTTATTTCTGAGCGGGGATGAGCAGTTCTTC
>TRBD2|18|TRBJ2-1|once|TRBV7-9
CASSSPGLAGGSYNEQFF
TGTGCCAGCAGCTCCCCGGGACTAGCGGGAGGCTCCTACAATGAGCAGTTCTTC
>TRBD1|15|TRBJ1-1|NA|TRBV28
CASRYTGTGGTEAFF
TGTGCCAGCAGGTACACCGGGACAGGGGGCACTGAAGCTTTCTTT
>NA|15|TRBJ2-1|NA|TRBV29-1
CSVEELSGGGDEQFF
TGCAGCGTTGAAGAGTTGTCAGGAGGTGGGGATGAGCAGTTCTTC
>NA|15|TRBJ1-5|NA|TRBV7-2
CASSETGGRNQPQHF
TGTGCCAGCAGCGAGACCGGGGGGCGCAATCAGCCCCAGCATTTT
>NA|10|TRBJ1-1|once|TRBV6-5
CASHDTEAFF
TGTGCCAGCCATGACACTGAAGCTTTCTTT
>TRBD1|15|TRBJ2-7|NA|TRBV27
CASSSRTGFSYEQYF
TGTGCCAGCAGTTCCCGGACAGGGTTCTCCTACGAGCAGTACTTC
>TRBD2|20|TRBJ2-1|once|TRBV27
CASSLIYTGLAGDGGNEQFF
TGTGCCAGCAGTTTAATTTACACGGGACTAGCGGGAGATGGAGGGAATGAGCAGTTCTTC
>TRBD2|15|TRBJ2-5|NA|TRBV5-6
CASSGLAGGLETQYF
TGTGCCAGCAGCGGGCTAGCGGGGGGGCTTGAGACCCAGTACTTC
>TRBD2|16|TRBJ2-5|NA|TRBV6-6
CASSPTSGVDWETQYF
TGTGCCAGCAGTCCAACTAGCGGGGTGGACTGGGAGACCCAGTACTTC
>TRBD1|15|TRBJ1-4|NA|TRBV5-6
CASSSATGGGEKLFF
TGTGCCAGCAGCTCTGCGACAGGGGGCGGTGAAAAACTGTTTTTT
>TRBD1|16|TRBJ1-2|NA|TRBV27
CASSAATGGADYGYTF
TGTGCCAGCAGTGCCGCTACAGGGGGCGCGGACTATGGCTACACCTTC
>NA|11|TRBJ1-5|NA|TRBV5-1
CASARGQPQHF
TGCGCCAGCGCACGGGGACAGCCCCAGCATTTT
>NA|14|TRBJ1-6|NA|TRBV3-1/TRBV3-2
CASSQGRSNSPLHF
TGTGCCAGCAGCCAAGGACGGAGTAATTCACCCCTCCACTTT
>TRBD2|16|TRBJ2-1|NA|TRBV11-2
CASSQAGTSDYNEQFF
TGTGCCAGCAGCCAGGCCGGGACTAGCGACTACAATGAGCAGTTCTTC
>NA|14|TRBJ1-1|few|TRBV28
CASRAGGANTEAFF
TGTGCCAGCAGGGCGGGGGGGGCGAACACTGAAGCTTTCTTT
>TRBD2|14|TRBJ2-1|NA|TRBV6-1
CASSENLADNEQFF
TGTGCCAGCAGTGAAAACCTAGCGGATAATGAGCAGTTCTTC
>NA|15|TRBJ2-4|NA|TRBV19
CASSITRAFKNIQYF
TGTGCCAGTAGCATTACAAGAGCGTTTAAAAACATTCAGTACTTC
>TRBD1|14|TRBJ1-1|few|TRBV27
CASSLRQGRTEAFF
TGTGCCAGCAGTTTGCGACAGGGTCGCACTGAAGCTTTCTTT